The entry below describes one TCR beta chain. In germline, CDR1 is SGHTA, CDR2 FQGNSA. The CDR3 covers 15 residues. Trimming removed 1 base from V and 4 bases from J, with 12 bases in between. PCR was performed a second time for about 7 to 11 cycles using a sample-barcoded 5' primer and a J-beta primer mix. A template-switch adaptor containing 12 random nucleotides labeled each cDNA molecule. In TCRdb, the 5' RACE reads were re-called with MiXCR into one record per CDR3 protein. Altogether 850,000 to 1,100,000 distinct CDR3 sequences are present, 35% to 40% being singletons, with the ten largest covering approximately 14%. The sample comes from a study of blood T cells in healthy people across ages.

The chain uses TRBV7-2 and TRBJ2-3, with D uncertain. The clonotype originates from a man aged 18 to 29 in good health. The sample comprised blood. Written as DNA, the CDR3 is TGTGCCAGCAGCTTAGGATACCCAGTTGCAGATACGCAGTATTTT. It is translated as CASSLGYPVADTQYF.